Listed below are T cell receptor beta chains from one sample, sequenced in a study of blood T cells in healthy people across ages. Each CDR3 protein gets one entry after TCRdb re-called the 5' RACE reads with MiXCR. The data hold about 1.8 million distinct CDR3 sequences, with around half observed a single time. The sample comprised blood. The receptors here all came from a woman in her 40s in good health. Each CDR3 is given with its conserved first and last residue. Fields, in order: J gene, clone size, V gene, D gene, CDR3 DNA, CDR3 protein. D genes are given only for firm matches. Only some rows state a clone size, as once, few, many or a class for expanded clones.

J: TRBJ2-5; size: -; V: TRBV20-1; D: -; DNA: TGCAGTGCTAGAAAAGACAGTCAAGAGACCCAGTACTTC; CDR3: CSARKDSQETQYF
J: TRBJ1-2; size: -; V: TRBV2; D: -; DNA: TGTGCCAGCAGTGTCACGACAGGCTATGGCTACACCTTC; CDR3: CASSVTTGYGYTF
J: TRBJ2-5; size: -; V: TRBV20-1; D: -; DNA: TGCAGTGCTAGAGTGCGTCAAGAGACCCAGTACTTC; CDR3: CSARVRQETQYF
J: TRBJ2-1; size: -; V: TRBV4-3; D: TRBD2; DNA: TGCGCCAGCAGCCTCCACGGGGGGGGCAATGAGCAGTTCTTC; CDR3: CASSLHGGGNEQFF
J: TRBJ2-5; size: -; V: TRBV9; D: TRBD2; DNA: TGTGCCAGCAGCGTAGAGACTAGCGGGGACAATGAGCAGTACTTC; CDR3: CASSVETSGDNEQYF
J: TRBJ2-1; size: -; V: TRBV2; D: -; DNA: TGTGCCGGCAGTGAGCAGCGAAACTACGCCTACAATGAGCAGTTCTTC; CDR3: CAGSEQRNYAYNEQFF
J: TRBJ2-5; size: -; V: TRBV2; D: TRBD2; DNA: TGTGCCAGCCCGGGGGGGAGGATGGAGACCCAGTACTTC; CDR3: CASPGGRMETQYF
J: TRBJ1-4; size: -; V: TRBV4-1; D: TRBD1; DNA: TGCGCCAGCAGCCAAGCCATCCAGGGGGCTCATGGTAATGAAAAACTGTTTTTT; CDR3: CASSQAIQGAHGNEKLFF
J: TRBJ1-2; size: -; V: TRBV7-9; D: -; DNA: TGTGCCAGCAGCTTAGTGGCGGATACCACCGGCTACACCTTC; CDR3: CASSLVADTTGYTF
J: TRBJ2-7; size: many; V: TRBV6-2/TRBV6-3; D: -; DNA: TGTGCCAGCAGGCAACCCGGGACTGCAACCTACGAGCAGTACTTC; CDR3: CASRQPGTATYEQYF
J: TRBJ2-7; size: few; V: TRBV27; D: TRBD1; DNA: TGTGCCAGCAGTTCCCGCCAGGGGGTCATCCAATTGCAGTACGAGCAGTACTTC; CDR3: CASSSRQGVIQLQYEQYF
J: TRBJ2-6; size: -; V: TRBV4-2; D: TRBD2; DNA: TGTGCCAGCAGCCAAGTCGTACTAGCGGGGGGGGTCTCTGGGGCCAACGTCCTGACTTTC; CDR3: CASSQVVLAGGVSGANVLTF
J: TRBJ2-7; size: few; V: TRBV20-1; D: -; DNA: TGCAGTGCTAGAGATGGCCTCCTACCCTCCTACGAGCAGTACTTC; CDR3: CSARDGLLPSYEQYF
J: TRBJ2-7; size: few; V: TRBV29-1; D: -; DNA: TGCAGCGACGACAGGACCCCCTACGAGCAGTACTTC; CDR3: CSDDRTPYEQYF
J: TRBJ1-2; size: -; V: TRBV10-3; D: TRBD1; DNA: TGTGCCATCAGTTCACCAGGGGGCCATGGCTACACCTTC; CDR3: CAISSPGGHGYTF
J: TRBJ2-5; size: -; V: TRBV4-1; D: -; DNA: TGCGCCAGCAGCCAAGATGGACGGCCTGAAGGGACCCAGTACTTC; CDR3: CASSQDGRPEGTQYF
J: TRBJ2-5; size: few; V: TRBV2; D: TRBD1; DNA: TGTGCCAGACAAGGGGGCTGGCGAGAGACCCAGTACTTC; CDR3: CARQGGWRETQYF
J: TRBJ2-1; size: few; V: TRBV5-4; D: TRBD2; DNA: TGTGCCAGTAGCCTTAGCGGGCTCTCCTACAATGAGCAGTTCTTC; CDR3: CASSLSGLSYNEQFF
J: TRBJ2-7; size: -; V: TRBV7-9; D: TRBD1; DNA: TGTGCCAGCGACAGGGAGATTGGAGAGCAGTACTTC; CDR3: CASDREIGEQYF
J: TRBJ2-1; size: -; V: TRBV20-1; D: TRBD2; DNA: TGCAGTGCTAGCGAGTGGGGCCGGGGGGTATCCTACAATGAGCAGTTCTTC; CDR3: CSASEWGRGVSYNEQFF
J: TRBJ2-5; size: -; V: TRBV12-3/TRBV12-4; D: TRBD1; DNA: TGTGCCAGCAGTTGGACAGGGGGCCGGGAAGAGACCCAGTACTTC; CDR3: CASSWTGGREETQYF
J: TRBJ2-7; size: -; V: TRBV20-1; D: -; DNA: TGCAGTGCTAGAAAGGAGGCAGCCACCTACGAGCAGTACTTC; CDR3: CSARKEAATYEQYF
J: TRBJ2-1; size: -; V: TRBV5-1; D: TRBD1; DNA: TGCGCCAGCAGCATCACAGGGGGCTATGATGAGCAGTTCTTC; CDR3: CASSITGGYDEQFF
J: TRBJ1-5; size: -; V: TRBV6-4; D: -; DNA: TGTGCCAGCAGTGACTCGAGGAAGGATGACAATCAGCCCCAGCATTTT; CDR3: CASSDSRKDDNQPQHF
J: TRBJ2-7; size: -; V: TRBV20-1; D: TRBD2; DNA: TGCAGTGCTACCCCACGAAGCGGGGGGGTAAATGAGCAGTACTTC; CDR3: CSATPRSGGVNEQYF
J: TRBJ1-6; size: -; V: TRBV20-1; D: TRBD1; DNA: TGCAGTGCTAGCAAGACAGGGCCCGACTCCTATAATTCACCCCTCCACTTT; CDR3: CSASKTGPDSYNSPLHF
J: TRBJ1-1; size: once; V: TRBV4-2; D: -; DNA: TGTGCCAGCAGCCAAGATGGCTCCAGGGCGAACACTGAAGCTTTCTTT; CDR3: CASSQDGSRANTEAFF
J: TRBJ2-3; size: few; V: TRBV7-9; D: -; DNA: TGTGCCAGCAGCACACGGCGCGGGGGCCTCTTGGATACGCAGTATTTT; CDR3: CASSTRRGGLLDTQYF
J: TRBJ2-7; size: few; V: TRBV6-1; D: -; DNA: TGTGCCAGCAGTGATTTCGTCGAGCAGTACTTC; CDR3: CASSDFVEQYF
J: TRBJ1-4; size: -; V: TRBV6-1; D: -; DNA: TGTGCCAGCAGTGAAGCAGTGAAAACTAATGAAAAACTGTTTTTT; CDR3: CASSEAVKTNEKLFF
J: TRBJ2-1; size: -; V: TRBV2; D: -; DNA: TGTGCCAGCAAAGACCCAGCAGCGTACAATGAGCAGTTCTTC; CDR3: CASKDPAAYNEQFF
J: TRBJ2-7; size: -; V: TRBV15; D: -; DNA: TGTGCCACCAGCACCACGGAGCCGACCGAGCAGTACTTC; CDR3: CATSTTEPTEQYF
J: TRBJ2-7; size: -; V: TRBV29-1; D: TRBD2; DNA: TGCAGCGCCCAATTAGCGGGGGACTACGAGCAGTACTTC; CDR3: CSAQLAGDYEQYF
J: TRBJ2-1; size: -; V: TRBV14; D: TRBD2; DNA: TGTGCCAGCAGCCAACTTAGCGGGGGCCGTCGGGTTGGGCAGTTCTTC; CDR3: CASSQLSGGRRVGQFF
J: TRBJ1-2; size: -; V: TRBV9; D: TRBD1; DNA: TGTGCCAGCAGCGGATCCGGGACAGGGGGAGGCTATGGCTACACCTTC; CDR3: CASSGSGTGGGYGYTF
J: TRBJ2-6; size: few; V: TRBV7-6; D: TRBD1; DNA: TGTGCCAGCAGCGTAGGGCTGACAGGGTCTGGGGCCAACGTCCTGACTTTC; CDR3: CASSVGLTGSGANVLTF
J: TRBJ1-1; size: -; V: TRBV27; D: -; DNA: TGTGCCAGCAGTTTGATCAGAAACACTGAAGCTTTCTTT; CDR3: CASSLIRNTEAFF
J: TRBJ2-7; size: -; V: TRBV20-1; D: -; DNA: TGCAGTGCTAGACCCAGGAACTCCTACGAGCAGTACTTC; CDR3: CSARPRNSYEQYF
J: TRBJ1-2; size: -; V: TRBV28; D: -; DNA: TGTGCCAGCAGTTTGTCGGGACGGGGAGGGTATGGCTACACCTTC; CDR3: CASSLSGRGGYGYTF
J: TRBJ1-2; size: few; V: TRBV4-1; D: -; DNA: TGCGCCAGCAGCGCCCCGGGGAGGGGAACCTATGGCTACACCTTC; CDR3: CASSAPGRGTYGYTF
J: TRBJ2-5; size: few; V: TRBV4-1; D: -; DNA: TGCGCCAGCAGCCAAACTAGCCAGAGGACAGAGACCCAGTACTTC; CDR3: CASSQTSQRTETQYF